The subject of this entry is one TCR beta chain. Specified time point: newly diagnosed GD, antithyroid drugs for less than 3 months. PBMC RNA was the source of the TCR library. Germline V gene sequence: CDR1 MGHDK, CDR2 SYGVNS. Trimming removed 2 bases at V and 6 bases at J, with 13 bases between. This CDR3 comprises 14 residues. This sample was included in a study of regulatory T cells in long-lasting Graves disease. CDR3 regions were amplified by Arm-PCR using iRepertoire HTBI primers to build TCR beta libraries. TCRdb re-called the multiplex PCR reads with MiXCR, one entry per CDR3 protein. The table has 350,000 to 550,000 distinct CDR3 sequences, less than 15% seen once. These data were likewise used in another study, on T cells in Graves' hyperthyroidism and ophthalmopathy.

The sample in question was peripheral blood mononuclear cells (PBMCs), obtained at new diagnosis, from a patient treated with antithyroid drugs. This clonotype was obtained from a woman aged 45-65 years with Graves disease. The chain has TRBV25-1 and TRBJ1-1; possibly TRBD1 for D (5 bases). CDR3 in DNA: TGTGCCAGCAGTGAAGGACCTTGGGGCGCTGAAGCTTTCTTT. Translated, it gives CASSEGPWGAEAFF.